A selection of T cell receptor beta chains follows, all from one sample in a study of CD8+ T cells in alopecia areata. Some clones are missing from TCRdb's copy, which holds only in-frame ones; the method was immunoSEQ multiplex PCR. The sample contains 200,000 to 250,000 clones, approximately 57% of which appear only once. Sequenced material: CD4+ T cells sorted from blood, taken at week 4, from a patient treated with tofacitinib. Receptor source: a human donor with alopecia areata. CDR3s include the opening cysteine and the closing phenylalanine or tryptophan. The D gene is left open where the match is weak. The size field is filled for only some rows; it gives once, few, many or a size class.

TRBJ2-4	TRBV6-6	.	.	TGTGCCAGCAGTTACTCGAAGATGGTAGAAAACATTCAGTACTTC	CASSYSKMVENIQYF
TRBJ1-6	TRBV11-2	.	.	TGTGCCAGCAGCTTAGTAACCGGGTTTCTGAATTCACCCCTCCACTTT	CASSLVTGFLNSPLHF
TRBJ1-5	TRBV29-1	few	.	TGCAGCGTTGTACTGCAGGGAGGGTTAGGTCAGCCCCAGCATTTT	CSVVLQGGLGQPQHF
TRBJ2-1	TRBV27	.	.	TGTGCCAGCAGCCTTACAGGGCTCAGCTCCTACAATGAGCAGTTCTTC	CASSLTGLSSYNEQFF
TRBJ1-5	TRBV7-9	few	.	TGTGCCAGCAGCTTAGGTGGTAAGGAGCCCCAGCATTTT	CASSLGGKEPQHF
TRBJ1-1	TRBV5-6	.	.	TGTGCCAGCAGCTTGAGAAACGGAGTGGGAGAAGCTTTCTTT	CASSLRNGVGEAFF
TRBJ1-1	TRBV29-1	.	.	TGCAGCGCCAAAAAGGGCGGAGTCGCTGAAGCTTTCTTT	CSAKKGGVAEAFF
TRBJ2-3	TRBV10-3	few	TRBD1	TGTGCCATCAACCCGGGACAGGGGGCACGGGGCACAGATACGCAGTATTTT	CAINPGQGARGTDTQYF
TRBJ1-2	TRBV11-3	.	.	TGTGCCAGCAGCCCCGACCCGGGGCCCTATGGCTACACCTTC	CASSPDPGPYGYTF
TRBJ1-2	TRBV19	.	TRBD1	TGTGCCAGTAGCGAACAGGGGACTAACTATGGCTACACCTTC	CASSEQGTNYGYTF
TRBJ2-7	TRBV6-5	.	.	TGTGCCAGCAAAACGTCAGGTGCCTACGAGCAGTACTTC	CASKTSGAYEQYF
TRBJ2-6	TRBV29-1	few	.	TGCAGCGTTGAAGACAGGGATGGGGCCAACGTCCTGACTTTC	CSVEDRDGANVLTF
TRBJ2-7	TRBV7-2	.	.	TGTGCCAGCAGCCAAGGACAGACGCAGTACTTC	CASSQGQTQYF
TRBJ2-1	TRBV7-2	.	.	TGTGCCAGCAGCTTAGTGGGAACAGGGTACGACAATGAGCAGTTCTTC	CASSLVGTGYDNEQFF
TRBJ2-2	TRBV29-1	few	TRBD2	TGCAGCGCTTCTTGGACTAGCGGGGCGAACACCGGGGAGCTGTTTTTT	CSASWTSGANTGELFF
TRBJ2-5	TRBV6-5	.	.	TGTGCCAGCAGTTACTCCGGGGCAGTCCAACAAGAGACCCAGTACTTC	CASSYSGAVQQETQYF
TRBJ1-6	TRBV27	.	TRBD1	TGTGCCAGCAGTCCGACAGGGTTGAGCTTTAATTCACCCCTCCACTTT	CASSPTGLSFNSPLHF
TRBJ1-2	TRBV30	few	TRBD1	TGTGCCTGGAGTCCACTTGGGACAGCTAACTATGGCTACACCTTC	CAWSPLGTANYGYTF
TRBJ2-1	TRBV4-3	.	.	TGCGCCAGCAGCCCAAAGCGGACGGGGATTGACAATGAGCAGTTCTTC	CASSPKRTGIDNEQFF
TRBJ2-1	TRBV29-1	once	.	TGCAGCGTTGAGAGGCGACTCTCCTACAATGAGCAGTTCTTC	CSVERRLSYNEQFF
TRBJ1-2	TRBV30	.	.	TGTGCCTGGGAGACTCAGGGAGCCGGGGGCTACACCTTC	CAWETQGAGGYTF
TRBJ2-5	TRBV28	few	.	TGTGCCAGCAGTTTAACCCAGCAGACCCAGTACTTC	CASSLTQQTQYF
TRBJ2-5	TRBV5-1	once	.	TGCGCCAGCAGCCCGGGGTACGGGGAGACCCAGTACTTC	CASSPGYGETQYF
TRBJ2-5	TRBV29-1	few	.	TGCAGCGTTACAAGAGGGGGAGAGACCCAGTACTTC	CSVTRGGETQYF
TRBJ2-7	TRBV4-3	.	TRBD1	TGCGCCAGCAGCCAAGATCCGAGACAGGGAACCTCCGAGCAGTACTTC	CASSQDPRQGTSEQYF
TRBJ1-1	TRBV11-2	.	.	TGTGCCAGCAGCTTAGCGACCGGTAGGACCACTGAAGCTTTCTTT	CASSLATGRTTEAFF
TRBJ1-2	TRBV14	.	TRBD1	TGTGCCAGCAGCCAAGCCGCGACAGGGATAGGAGGCTACACCTTC	CASSQAATGIGGYTF
TRBJ2-7	TRBV10-3	few	.	TGTGCCATCACCTTACCGGGTGGCGAGCAGTACTTC	CAITLPGGEQYF
TRBJ1-5	TRBV11-2	.	.	TGTGCCAGCAGCCTCCCTAATGGGCCCCAGCATTTT	CASSLPNGPQHF
TRBJ1-1	TRBV30	.	.	TGTGCCTGGATACAGGGAAAAGCTTTCTTT	CAWIQGKAFF
TRBJ2-7	TRBV5-6	.	.	TGTGCCAGCAGCCCGCGGCGGGGAACCTACGAGCAGTACTTC	CASSPRRGTYEQYF
TRBJ2-2	TRBV29-1	.	.	TGCAGCGTCCCCGGACGACTCTCGAACACCGGGGAGCTGTTTTTT	CSVPGRLSNTGELFF
TRBJ2-1	TRBV4-3	.	.	TGCGCCAGCAGCCAAGGGGGCAGAAGCAATGAGCAGTTCTTC	CASSQGGRSNEQFF
TRBJ1-6	TRBV9	once	TRBD1	TGTGCCAGCAGCGTAGACAGGGGTGATTCACCCCTCCACTTT	CASSVDRGDSPLHF
TRBJ2-7	TRBV2	.	TRBD1	TGTGCCACCTTAGGACAGGGGAGTTCCCACGAGCAGTACTTC	CATLGQGSSHEQYF
TRBJ2-7	TRBV5-5	.	.	TGTGCCAGCAGCTCTTTGACAGCTTACGCGGAGCAGTACTTC	CASSSLTAYAEQYF
TRBJ1-2	TRBV7-9	.	TRBD1	TGTGCCAGCAGCCTGGGACAGGTAGACTATGGCTACACCTTC	CASSLGQVDYGYTF
TRBJ2-7	TRBV7-8	.	TRBD2	TGTGCCAGCAGCTTAAGGGAGGGACGAGGGGCGTACGAGCAGTACTTC	CASSLREGRGAYEQYF
TRBJ1-2	TRBV9	.	TRBD1	TGTGCCAGCAGCGTAGAGGGGGCCTATGGCTACACCTTC	CASSVEGAYGYTF
TRBJ1-1	TRBV30	once	.	TGTGCCTGGAGTTGGGGACAGAACACTGAAGCTTTCTTT	CAWSWGQNTEAFF
TRBJ1-1	TRBV29-1	few	.	TGCAGCGCCCTGAGGAGCATGAACACTGAAGCTTTCTTT	CSALRSMNTEAFF
TRBJ2-7	TRBV6-5	.	TRBD1	TGTGCCAGCAGTTACTCCCAGATTAGTACAGGGGAAGAGCAGTACTTC	CASSYSQISTGEEQYF